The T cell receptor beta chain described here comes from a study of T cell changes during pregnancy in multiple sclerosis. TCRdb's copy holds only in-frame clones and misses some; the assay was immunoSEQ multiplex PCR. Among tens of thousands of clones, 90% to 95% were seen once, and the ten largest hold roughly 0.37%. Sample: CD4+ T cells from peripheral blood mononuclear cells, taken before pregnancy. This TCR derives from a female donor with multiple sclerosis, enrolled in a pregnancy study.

CDR3 nucleotide sequence: TGTGCCAGCAGCTTAGCGGGCGGAGGTCGTTACAATGAGCAGTTCTTC. This gives the protein CASSLAGGGRYNEQFF. The chain has TRBV7-2 and TRBJ2-1, with D perhaps TRBD2 (5 bases). CDR1 SGHTA and CDR2 FQGNSA come from the germline V gene. The CDR3 has 16 amino acids. Trimming pared 0 bases from V and 4 bases from J, leaving 13 bases between.